These 25 T cell receptor beta chains came from one sample sequenced in a study of post-analysis software for immune sequencing data. Study conclusions and caveats: The five TRBV segments detected at higher frequency in patients than in controls included TRBV5-6, TRBV5-1 and TRBV20-1.

Their specific antigens are unknown. Unique molecular identifiers tagged the TCR beta cDNA libraries. TCRdb fed the PCR reads into MiXCR, producing one record per CDR3 protein. The table records about 210,000 distinct CDR3 sequences, around 30% of them present only once. Sequences were obtained from blood. These TCRs come from a girl aged 2-17 years with multiple sclerosis.

This clonotype appeared many times. The chain is built from TRBV20-1 and TRBJ2-7, with D perhaps given as TRBD1 or TRBD2 (5 bases each). V was cut by 3 bases and J by 4 bases, with 16 bases left in between. The germline V gene encodes CDR1 DFQATT and CDR2 SNEGSKA (reference sequence). The CDR3 extends over 14 amino acids. The CDR3 DNA reads as TGCAGTGCTAGTCCTCAACCGGGACCATACGAGCAGTACTTC. Amino acid sequence: CSASPQPGPYEQYF.

The sample holds many counts of this clonotype. V and J are TRBV5-1 and TRBJ1-2; TRBD1 might be the D (6 bases). This CDR3 comprises 15 residues. Germline V lookup: CDR1 SGHRS, CDR2 YFSETQ. V lost 1 base and J lost 3, with 13 bases in between. The CDR3, as DNA: TGCGCCAGCAGCTTGATTTCAGGGGCTGACTATGGCTACACCTTC. This translates into CASSLISGADYGYTF.

This chain's CDR3 is CASSSGGSAKNIQYF. The CDR3 DNA reads as TGTGCCAGCAGTAGCGGGGGGTCTGCCAAAAACATTCAGTACTTC. The chain is built from TRBV6-5 and TRBJ2-4, with 9 bases fitting TRBD2. Per the germline V gene, CDR1 is MNHEY and CDR2 is SVGAGI. This CDR3 is 15 amino acids long. With V trimmed by 5 bases and J by 1 base, 3 bases remained unmatched.

The sample holds a few counts of this clonotype. J is TRBJ1-5 and V is TRBV30; D ambiguous. Per the germline V gene, CDR1 is GTSNPN and CDR2 is SVGIG (reference sequence). V dropped 0 bases and J dropped 7 bases, with 10 bases sitting between them. This CDR3 contains 13 residues. The CDR3 sequence is CAWSVQGLQPQHF. Here the CDR3 DNA reads TGTGCCTGGAGTGTACAAGGTTTGCAGCCCCAGCATTTT.

This clonotype came up a few times. The chain recombines TRBV18 with TRBJ1-5; the D gene is possibly TRBD1 (6 bases). This CDR3 comprises 15 residues. V was trimmed by 3 bases and J by 5 bases, leaving 14 bases between them. The germline CDR1 and CDR2 sequences are KGHSH and LQKENI. Here the CDR3 DNA reads TGTGCCAGCTCACCGCAGGGGACCAATCATCAGCCCCAGCATTTT. As protein: CASSPQGTNHQPQHF.

This clonotype appeared many times. The chain combines TRBV2 with TRBJ2-7, with 9 nucleotides matching TRBD1. There are 14 residues in the CDR3. Germline loops: CDR1 SNHLY, CDR2 FYNNEI. The junction had 12 bases not matched to a gene; V was cut back by 10 bases and J by 5 bases. The DNA for the CDR3 is TGTGCCACCCATCCGGGACAGGGTAAAAACGAGCAGTACTTC. Residues: CATHPGQGKNEQYF.

This clonotype was observed at least ten times. The gene calls are TRBV20-1 and TRBJ2-1; 8 bases map to TRBD1. The J segment lost 6 bases and the V segment lost 6 bases, leaving 13 bases of the junction unmatched. This CDR3 is 15 amino acids long. The germline CDR1 and CDR2 sequences are DFQATT and SNEGSKA (reference sequence). CDR3 protein: CSAAGGAALGNEQFF. CDR3 nucleotides: TGCAGTGCAGCAGGGGGCGCAGCTTTGGGCAATGAGCAGTTCTTC.

This clonotype showed up just a few times. V gene TRBV20-1 combines with J gene TRBJ2-7; D may be TRBD1 or TRBD2 (5 bases each). Looked up from germline, CDR1 is DFQATT and CDR2 is SNEGSKA (reference sequence). The CDR3 sequence is 13 residues long. Deletions cut 4 bases from V and 2 bases from J, with 12 bases between. The DNA for the CDR3 is TGCAGTGCTAAGGGACGAGGTACCTACGAGCAGTACTTC. It specifies CSAKGRGTYEQYF.

The chain combines TRBV4-1 with TRBJ1-4, with 7 bases fitting TRBD1. With 4 bases clipped from V and 8 bases from J, the junction kept 7 bases outside the gene matches. The CDR3 has 14 residues. Germline assignment: CDR1 MGHRA and CDR2 YSYEKL. The CDR3 spells CASSLRQGGEKLFF. The DNA of the CDR3 is TGCGCCAGCAGCCTTCGACAGGGTGGGGAAAAACTGTTTTTT.

J is TRBJ2-7 and V is TRBV3-1, with 9 bases identical to TRBD2. CDR1 and CDR2 (germline): LGHDT, YNNKEL (reference sequence). The V gene end was trimmed by 4 bases and the J gene end by 1 base; junction bases not matched to a gene: 5. The CDR3 runs to 15 residues. CDR3 in amino acids: CASSPRAGGSYEQYF. The CDR3 DNA sequence: TGTGCCAGCAGCCCACGAGCGGGAGGTTCCTACGAGCAGTACTTC.

This clonotype was seen more than once but under ten times. The V call is TRBV27, the J call TRBJ1-5; 7 bases match TRBD1. There are 15 residues in the CDR3. Germline V gives CDR1 MNHEY, CDR2 SMNVEV (reference sequence). Trimming removed 4 bases from V and 3 bases from J; junction bases left unmatched: 6. This chain's CDR3 is CASSSGTDLNQPQHF. CDR3 nucleotide sequence: TGTGCCAGCAGTTCCGGGACAGATCTCAATCAGCCCCAGCATTTT.

This clonotype occurred many times. The J gene is TRBJ2-1, the V gene TRBV18, with D maybe TRBD2 (5 bases). CDR1 is KGHSH and CDR2 is LQKENI in the germline V gene. Trimming left V 5 bases short and J 7 bases short, with 18 bases between. This CDR3 region has 15 residues. This chain's CDR3 is CASSAAIARGNEQFF. The CDR3 DNA reads as TGTGCCAGCTCAGCCGCGATAGCCCGAGGGAATGAGCAGTTCTTC.

This sequence joins TRBV21-1 and TRBJ1-2. TRBV21-1 is a pseudogene locus. The length of the CDR3 is 14 residues. CDR3 nucleotides: TGTGCCAGCAGCAAACGATCTGGGCACTATGGCTACACCTTC. Encoded protein: CASSKRSGHYGYTF.

The J gene is TRBJ2-7, the V gene TRBV5-1, with D perhaps matching TRBD2 (5 bases). V dropped 3 bases and J dropped 2 bases, with 12 bases sitting between them. CDR1 is SGHRS, CDR2 YFSETQ, per germline. The length of the CDR3 is 14 residues. The CDR3 loop is CASSSDGGTYEQYF. The CDR3 bases are TGCGCCAGCAGCTCGGACGGAGGAACCTACGAGCAGTACTTC.

This clonotype appeared many times. The chain joins TRBV5-1 to TRBJ2-1; tentative D call: TRBD2 (6 bases). V lost 0 bases and J 3 bases, leaving 10 bases between the germline ends. The CDR3 runs to 15 residues. The V gene's germline CDR1 is SGHRS and CDR2 YFSETQ. The CDR3 is CASSLGLGLYNEQFF. The DNA of the CDR3 is TGCGCCAGCAGCTTGGGACTAGGTCTCTACAATGAGCAGTTCTTC.

Ten or more counts support this clonotype. The gene calls are TRBV5-1 and TRBJ1-6; D unresolved. This CDR3 is 14 amino acids long. Trimming cost V 0 bases and J 6 bases, with 7 bases left between them. Germline assignment: CDR1 SGHRS and CDR2 YFSETQ. The CDR3 sequence: CASSLGGFNSPLHF. The CDR3 nucleotides read TGCGCCAGCAGCTTGGGCGGGTTTAATTCACCCCTCCACTTT.

Worth noting for this clonotype: A much larger clone is a single base away; this may be a read error. The chain employs TRBV28 and TRBJ2-5; maybe TRBD2 (6 bases). Trimming cost V 3 bases and J 10 bases, with 21 bases left between them. CDR3 length: 15 amino acids. CDR1 MDHEN and CDR2 SYDVKM come from the germline V gene. CDR3 sequence: CASSFQAGRAQNQYF. The CDR3 bases are TGTGCCAGCAGTTTTCAGGCGGGACGGGCTCAAAACCAGTACTTC. The entire variable domain, with the rest obtained from reference TRBV28 and TRBJ2-5, is as follows: DVKVTQSSRYLVKRTGEKVFLECVQDMDHENMFWYRQDPGLGLRLIYFSYDVKMKEKGDIPEGYSVSREKKERFSLILESASTNQTSMYLCASSFQAGRAQNQYFGPGTRLLVL.

With respect to this clonotype: Its ends do not fully match the called genes, so a read error is possible. The gene calls are TRBV7-2 and TRBJ2-1; D uncertain. Germline CDR1 is SGHTA and CDR2 is FQGNSA. The length of the CDR3 is 11 residues. The CDR3 protein is CANSIYNGQFF. The CDR3 DNA reads TGTGCCAACAGCATATACAATGGGCAGTTCTTC.

J is TRBJ2-5 and V is TRBV2; no clear D. The V and J ends lost 0 bases and 1 base respectively, with 6 bases between them. CDR1 is SNHLY, CDR2 FYNNEI, per germline. This CDR3 region has 14 residues. The CDR3 spells CASSEATGQETQYF. The CDR3, as DNA: TGTGCCAGCAGTGAAGCTACCGGCCAAGAGACCCAGTACTTC.

This clonotype was counted many times. The chain combines TRBV9 with TRBJ2-1; perhaps TRBD1 as D (6 bases). The CDR3 contains 13 residues. The V end lost 4 bases, the J end lost 8 bases, and 13 bases lay between the germline ends. Germline V gives CDR1 SGDLS, CDR2 YYNGEE. CDR3 loop: CASSIQGSHEQFF. The CDR3 DNA sequence: TGTGCCAGCAGCATACAGGGTTCCCATGAGCAGTTCTTC.

V is TRBV6-1 and J is TRBJ1-5, with a possible D match to TRBD1 (6 bases). The CDR3 spans 16 residues. V was cut by 7 bases and J by 7 bases, with 23 bases left in between. Per germline, CDR1 MNHNS and CDR2 SASEGT. CDR3 DNA: TGTGCCAGCAAACGGGCAGGGGCGGGCTTGGGGCAGCCCCAGCATTTT. As protein: CASKRAGAGLGQPQHF.

This clonotype occurred many times. V usage is TRBV14 and J usage is TRBJ2-7; weak D call: TRBD1 (6 bases). The CDR3 consists of 16 residues. Germline values: CDR1 SGHDN, CDR2 FVKESK. V shed 2 bases and J shed 3 bases, with 17 bases lying between them. The CDR3 coding sequence is TGTGCCAGCAGCCAACTCCAAGGACAGACACGCTACGAGCAGTACTTC. This translates into CASSQLQGQTRYEQYF. The whole variable domain, remainder taken from reference TRBV14 and TRBJ2-7, is EAGVTQFPSHSVIEKGQTVTLRCDPISGHDNLYWYRRVMGKEIKFLLHFVKESKQDESGMPNNRFLAERTGGTYSTLKVQPAELEDSGVYFCASSQLQGQTRYEQYFGPGTRLTVT.

As regards this clonotype: A much larger clone lies one base from this, so it may be a read error. This rearrangement joins TRBV20-1 to TRBJ2-1, with a weak D call TRBD1 (6 bases). The J call may be mistaken, given a closer DNA end match to TRBJ2-7. The V gene's germline CDR1 is DFQATT and CDR2 SNEGSKA (reference sequence). This CDR3 region has 15 residues. DNA for the CDR3: TGCAGTGCTAGACCTGACAGGAGCTCCTACAATGAGCAGTACTTC. Its protein product is CSARPDRSSYNEQYF.

There are many counts of this clonotype. This chain links TRBV7-8 with TRBJ2-7, with D maybe TRBD2 (6 bases). The germline V gene encodes CDR1 SGHVS and CDR2 FQNEAQ. This CDR3 comprises 14 residues. V was cut by 1 base and J by 1 base, with 8 bases left in between. The CDR3 DNA follows: TGTGCCAGCAGCTTAGTAGCGGAGTCCTACGAGCAGTACTTC. Translation gives CASSLVAESYEQYF.

This clonotype was picked up many times. The genes are TRBV20-1 and TRBJ1-2, with 10 bases that match TRBD1. The CDR3 is 14 residues long. The germline V gene has CDR1 DFQATT and CDR2 SNEGSKA (reference sequence). V was clipped by 5 bases and J by 5 bases; unmatched bases: 8. CDR3 in DNA: TGCAGTGCTGGGGGACAGGGGAGCTATTATGGCTACACCTTC. It is translated as CSAGGQGSYYGYTF.